What follows describes a single T cell receptor beta chain. This record comes from a study of T cell changes during pregnancy in multiple sclerosis. Trimming shortened V by 4 bases and J by 0 bases, and 17 bases separated the two germline ends. The CDR3 sequence is 18 residues long. Germline V lookup: CDR1 SGHRS, CDR2 YFSETQ. Data came from immunoSEQ multiplex PCR; TCRdb stores just in-frame clones and leaves some out. The data hold 40,000 to 60,000 clones, with over 80% observed a single time. Specimen: CD4+ T cells from peripheral blood mononuclear cells, collected in the third trimester of pregnancy. V gene TRBV5-1 combines with J gene TRBJ2-6, with TRBD2 as a possible D gene (5 bases). The clonotype comes from a female donor with multiple sclerosis, enrolled in a pregnancy study. CDR3 sequence (DNA): TGCGCCAGCAGCACCGGACTCTTGCCCAGCTCTGGGGCCAACGTCCTGACTTTC. Its protein product is CASSTGLLPSSGANVLTF.